Below are 6 T cell receptor beta chains sequenced from a single sample in a study of T cell repertoires in cytomegalovirus infection. TCRdb reprocessed the reads via MiXCR and lists one record per CDR3 protein. The sample has almost 550,000 distinct CDR3 sequences, 16% seen once; the top ten hold 20% to 30%. Sequencing was carried out using CD8+ T cells from PBMCs. Receptors originate from a human donor in good health (CMV status not recorded). Some clones in this sample may be carry-over from other donors' samples.

This clonotype was counted only a few times. The chain carries TRBV20-1 and TRBJ2-1, with D maybe TRBD2 (5 bases). The V end lost 0 bases, the J end lost 4 bases, and 10 bases lay between the germline ends. CDR1 and CDR2 (germline): DFQATT, SNEGSKA (reference sequence). This CDR3 has 14 amino acids. CDR3 coding DNA: TGCAGTGCTAGAGAAGCGGACCTTTACAATGAGCAGTTCTTC. Translation gives CSAREADLYNEQFF.

V is TRBV5-1 and J is TRBJ2-7; D not resolved. The CDR3 has 16 residues. V lost 3 bases to trimming and J lost 0 bases, with 16 bases between them. Per the germline V gene, CDR1 is SGHRS and CDR2 is YFSETQ. The CDR3 loop is CASSSPQDGRSYEQYF. The DNA for the CDR3 is TGCGCCAGCAGCTCCCCCCAGGACGGACGCTCCTACGAGCAGTACTTC.

This clonotype was found many times. The chain employs TRBV7-9 and TRBJ1-1, with D unresolved. Germline CDR1 SEHNR, CDR2 FQNEAQ (reference sequence). Trimming removed 6 bases at V and 3 bases at J, with 14 bases between. The CDR3 sequence is 14 residues long. The CDR3 DNA follows: TGTGCCAGCAGGGATGGGGAGGCCCACACTGAAGCTTTCTTT. It yields the protein CASRDGEAHTEAFF.

The table lists this clonotype with many counts. This chain joins TRBV6-6 and TRBJ2-1; 9 bases agree with TRBD2. V shed 0 bases, J shed 0 bases, and the junction held 24 bases outside the gene matches. Germline CDR1 MNHNY, CDR2 SVGAGI (reference sequence). CDR3 size: 24 residues. The CDR3 nucleotides read TGTGCCAGCAGTTACTCGAGGATTCCAGGCGTTATGGGCGGCGGGGGGGCCTCCTACAATGAGCAGTTCTTC. Its protein product is CASSYSRIPGVMGGGGASYNEQFF.

The gene calls are TRBV9 and TRBJ1-4, with TRBD1 as a possible D gene (5 bases). CDR1 and CDR2 (germline): SGDLS, YYNGEE. Between the trimmed V and J ends, which lost 4 bases and 1 base, there was a span of 8 bases. The CDR3 sequence is 14 residues long. This CDR3 is CASSPQGTNEKLFF. CDR3 bases: TGTGCCAGCAGCCCCCAGGGAACTAATGAAAAACTGTTTTTT.

This clonotype came up many times. The chain joins TRBV5-4 to TRBJ1-1; D not resolved. V shed 1 base and J shed 0 bases, with 7 bases lying between them. Germline lookup yields CDR1 SGHNT and CDR2 YYREEE (reference sequence). The CDR3 extends over 14 amino acids. CDR3 sequence: CASSLRQLNTEAFF. The CDR3 DNA is TGTGCCAGCAGCTTGAGACAACTGAACACTGAAGCTTTCTTT.